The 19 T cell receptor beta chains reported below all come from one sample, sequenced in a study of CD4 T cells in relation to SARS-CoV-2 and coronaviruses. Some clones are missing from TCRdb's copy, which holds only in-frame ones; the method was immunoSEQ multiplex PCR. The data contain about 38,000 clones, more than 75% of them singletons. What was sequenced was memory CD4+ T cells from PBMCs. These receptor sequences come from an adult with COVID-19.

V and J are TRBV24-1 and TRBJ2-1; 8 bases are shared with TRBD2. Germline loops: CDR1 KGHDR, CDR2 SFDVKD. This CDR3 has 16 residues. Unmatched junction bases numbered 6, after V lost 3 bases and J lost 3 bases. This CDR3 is CATSDVRGAVYNEQFF. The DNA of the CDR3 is TGTGCCACCAGTGATGTGCGGGGGGCCGTCTACAATGAGCAGTTCTTC.

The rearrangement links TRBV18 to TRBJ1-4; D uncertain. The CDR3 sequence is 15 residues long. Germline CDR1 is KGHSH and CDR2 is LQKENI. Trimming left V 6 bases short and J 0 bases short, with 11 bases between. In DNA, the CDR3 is TGTGCCAGCTCCCGTTCGGATGCAACTAATGAAAAACTGTTTTTT. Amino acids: CASSRSDATNEKLFF.

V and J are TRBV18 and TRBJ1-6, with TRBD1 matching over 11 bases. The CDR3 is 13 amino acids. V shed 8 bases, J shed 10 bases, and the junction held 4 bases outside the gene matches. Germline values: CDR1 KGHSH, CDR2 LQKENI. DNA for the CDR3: TGTGCCAGCGGACAGGGGGCAGGGTCACCCCTCCACTTT. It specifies CASGQGAGSPLHF. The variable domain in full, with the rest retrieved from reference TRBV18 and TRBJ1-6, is NAGVMQNPRHLVRRRGQEARLRCSPMKGHSHVYWYRQLPEEGLKFMVYLQKENIIDESGMPKERFSAEFPKEGPSILRIQQVVRGDSAAYFCASGQGAGSPLHFGNGTRLTVT.

The CDR3 region is CASSSTTGTGRADYEQYF. Here the CDR3 DNA reads TGTGCCAGCAGTTCGACTACCGGGACAGGGAGGGCGGACTACGAGCAGTACTTC. The J gene is TRBJ2-7, the V gene TRBV27; 9 bases fit TRBD1. Germline CDR1 and CDR2: MNHEY and SMNVEV (reference sequence). CDR3 length: 18 amino acids. V lost 4 bases to trimming and J lost 3 bases; unmatched junction nucleotides: 16.

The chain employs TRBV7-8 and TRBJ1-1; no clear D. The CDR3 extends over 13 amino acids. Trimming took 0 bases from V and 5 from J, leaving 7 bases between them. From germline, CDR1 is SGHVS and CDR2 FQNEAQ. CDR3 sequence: CASSLAARTEAFF. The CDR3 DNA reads TGTGCCAGCAGCTTAGCAGCTAGAACTGAAGCTTTCTTT.

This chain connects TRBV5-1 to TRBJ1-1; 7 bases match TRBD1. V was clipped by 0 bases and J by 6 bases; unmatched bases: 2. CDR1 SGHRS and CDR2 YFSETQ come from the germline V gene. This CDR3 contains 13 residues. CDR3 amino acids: CASSLAGTAEAFF. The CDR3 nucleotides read TGCGCCAGCAGCTTGGCCGGGACAGCTGAAGCTTTCTTT.

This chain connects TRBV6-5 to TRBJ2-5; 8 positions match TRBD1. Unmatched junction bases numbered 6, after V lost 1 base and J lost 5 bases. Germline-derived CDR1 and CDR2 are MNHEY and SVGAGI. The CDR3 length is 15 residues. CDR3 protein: CASSYLGQGRETQYF. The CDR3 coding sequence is TGTGCCAGCAGTTACTTAGGACAGGGACGGGAGACCCAGTACTTC.

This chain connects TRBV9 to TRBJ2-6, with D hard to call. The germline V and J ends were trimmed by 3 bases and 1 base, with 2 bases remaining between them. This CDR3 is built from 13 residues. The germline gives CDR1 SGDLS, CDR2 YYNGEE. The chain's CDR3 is CASSDSGANVLTF. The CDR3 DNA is TGTGCCAGCAGCGATTCTGGGGCCAACGTCCTGACTTTC.

CDR3 amino acids: CASSRVPGQAFHNEQFF. The CDR3 DNA sequence: TGTGCCAGCAGTCGGGTACCGGGACAGGCTTTCCACAATGAGCAGTTCTTC. The chain recombines TRBV6-6 with TRBJ2-1; the match to TRBD1 covers 8 bases. Germline-derived CDR1 and CDR2 are MNHNY and SVGAGI (reference sequence). CDR3 length: 17 residues. The J segment lost 5 bases and the V segment lost 5 bases, leaving 14 bases of the junction unmatched.

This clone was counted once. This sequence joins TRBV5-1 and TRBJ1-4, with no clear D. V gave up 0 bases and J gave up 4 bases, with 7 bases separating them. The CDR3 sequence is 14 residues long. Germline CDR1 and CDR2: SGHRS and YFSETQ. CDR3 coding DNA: TGCGCCAGCAGCTTGGGGACTTATAATGAAAAACTGTTTTTT. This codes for CASSLGTYNEKLFF.

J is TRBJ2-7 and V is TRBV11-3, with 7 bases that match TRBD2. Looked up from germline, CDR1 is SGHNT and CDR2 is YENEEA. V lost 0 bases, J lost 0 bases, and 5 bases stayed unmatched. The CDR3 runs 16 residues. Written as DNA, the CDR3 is TGTGCCAGCAGCTTAGATGTTAGCGGGTCCTCCTACGAGCAGTACTTC. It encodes CASSLDVSGSSYEQYF.

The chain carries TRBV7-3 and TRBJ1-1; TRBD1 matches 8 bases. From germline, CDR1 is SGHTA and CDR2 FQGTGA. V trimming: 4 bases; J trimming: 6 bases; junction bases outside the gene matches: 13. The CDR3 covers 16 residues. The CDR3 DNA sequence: TGTGCCAGCAGCTCGAGAACCGGGACAGGTATCGCTGAAGCTTTCTTT. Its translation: CASSSRTGTGIAEAFF.

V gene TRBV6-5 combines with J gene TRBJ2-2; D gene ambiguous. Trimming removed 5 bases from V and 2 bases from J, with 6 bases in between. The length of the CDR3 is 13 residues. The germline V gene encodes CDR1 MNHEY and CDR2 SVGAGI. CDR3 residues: CASSPRNTGELFF. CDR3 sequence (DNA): TGTGCCAGCAGTCCACGTAACACCGGGGAGCTGTTTTTT.

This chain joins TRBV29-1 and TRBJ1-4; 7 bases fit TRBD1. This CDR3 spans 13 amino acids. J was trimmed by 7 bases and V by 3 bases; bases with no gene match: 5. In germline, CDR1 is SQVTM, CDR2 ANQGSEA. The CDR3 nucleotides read TGCAGCGTTGAGACAGGGATTCGTGAAAAACTGTTTTTT. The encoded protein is CSVETGIREKLFF.

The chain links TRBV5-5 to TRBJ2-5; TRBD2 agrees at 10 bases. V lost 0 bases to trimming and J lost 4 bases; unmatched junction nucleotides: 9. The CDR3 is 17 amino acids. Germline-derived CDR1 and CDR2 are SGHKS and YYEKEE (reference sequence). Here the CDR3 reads CASSLDSGGPRGETQYF. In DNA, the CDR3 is TGTGCCAGCAGCTTGGATAGCGGGGGGCCCCGGGGAGAGACCCAGTACTTC.

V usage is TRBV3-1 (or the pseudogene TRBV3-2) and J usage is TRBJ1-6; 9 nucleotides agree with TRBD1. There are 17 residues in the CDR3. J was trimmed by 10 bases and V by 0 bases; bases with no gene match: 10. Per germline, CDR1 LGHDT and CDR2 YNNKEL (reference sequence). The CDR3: CASSQESGTGYYSPLHF. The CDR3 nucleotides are TGTGCCAGCAGCCAAGAAAGCGGGACAGGGTATTACTCACCCCTCCACTTT.

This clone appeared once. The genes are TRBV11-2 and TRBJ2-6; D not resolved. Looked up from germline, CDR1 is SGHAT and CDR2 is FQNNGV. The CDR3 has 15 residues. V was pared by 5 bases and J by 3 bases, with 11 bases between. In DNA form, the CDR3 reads TGTGCCAGCAGCCCTAGGGTTGTTGGGGCCAACGTCCTGACTTTC. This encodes CASSPRVVGANVLTF.

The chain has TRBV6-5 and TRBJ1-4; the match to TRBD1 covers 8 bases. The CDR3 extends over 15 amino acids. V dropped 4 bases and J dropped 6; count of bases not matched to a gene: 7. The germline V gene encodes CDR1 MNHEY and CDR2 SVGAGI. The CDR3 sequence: CASSFWTGRDEKLFF. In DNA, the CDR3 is TGTGCCAGCAGTTTTTGGACAGGGAGGGATGAAAAACTGTTTTTT.

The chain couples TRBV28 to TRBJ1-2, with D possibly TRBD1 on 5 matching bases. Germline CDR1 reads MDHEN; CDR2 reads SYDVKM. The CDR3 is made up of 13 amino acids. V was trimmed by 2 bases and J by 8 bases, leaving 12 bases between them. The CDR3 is CASSLIQGVGYTF. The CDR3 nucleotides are TGTGCCAGCAGTTTAATTCAGGGTGTAGGCTACACCTTC.